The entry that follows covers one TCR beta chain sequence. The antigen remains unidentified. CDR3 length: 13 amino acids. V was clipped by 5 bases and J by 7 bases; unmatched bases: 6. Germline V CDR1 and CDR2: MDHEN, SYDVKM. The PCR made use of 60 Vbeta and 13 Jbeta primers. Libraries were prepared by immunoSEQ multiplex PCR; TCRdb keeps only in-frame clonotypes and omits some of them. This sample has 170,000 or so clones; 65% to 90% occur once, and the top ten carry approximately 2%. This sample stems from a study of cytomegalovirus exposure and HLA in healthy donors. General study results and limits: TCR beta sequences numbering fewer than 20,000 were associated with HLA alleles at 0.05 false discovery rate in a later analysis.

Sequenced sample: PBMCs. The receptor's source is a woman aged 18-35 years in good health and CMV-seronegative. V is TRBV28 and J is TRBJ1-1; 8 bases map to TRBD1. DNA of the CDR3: TGTGCCAGCAGTAACAGGGGGTCGAGTGAAGCTTTCTTT. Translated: CASSNRGSSEAFF.